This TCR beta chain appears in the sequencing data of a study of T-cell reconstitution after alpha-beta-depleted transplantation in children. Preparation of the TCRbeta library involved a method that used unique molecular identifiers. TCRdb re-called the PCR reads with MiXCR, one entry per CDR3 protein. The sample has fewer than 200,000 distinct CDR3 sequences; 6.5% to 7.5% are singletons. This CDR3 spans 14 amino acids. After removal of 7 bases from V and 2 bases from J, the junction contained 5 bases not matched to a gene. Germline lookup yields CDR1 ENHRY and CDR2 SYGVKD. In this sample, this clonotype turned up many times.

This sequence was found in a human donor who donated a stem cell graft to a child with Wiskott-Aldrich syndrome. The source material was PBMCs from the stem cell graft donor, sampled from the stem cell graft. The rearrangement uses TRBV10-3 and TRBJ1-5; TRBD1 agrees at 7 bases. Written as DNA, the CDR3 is TGTGCCATCAAGCGTGGACAGGGCAATCAGCCCCAGCATTTT. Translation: CAIKRGQGNQPQHF.